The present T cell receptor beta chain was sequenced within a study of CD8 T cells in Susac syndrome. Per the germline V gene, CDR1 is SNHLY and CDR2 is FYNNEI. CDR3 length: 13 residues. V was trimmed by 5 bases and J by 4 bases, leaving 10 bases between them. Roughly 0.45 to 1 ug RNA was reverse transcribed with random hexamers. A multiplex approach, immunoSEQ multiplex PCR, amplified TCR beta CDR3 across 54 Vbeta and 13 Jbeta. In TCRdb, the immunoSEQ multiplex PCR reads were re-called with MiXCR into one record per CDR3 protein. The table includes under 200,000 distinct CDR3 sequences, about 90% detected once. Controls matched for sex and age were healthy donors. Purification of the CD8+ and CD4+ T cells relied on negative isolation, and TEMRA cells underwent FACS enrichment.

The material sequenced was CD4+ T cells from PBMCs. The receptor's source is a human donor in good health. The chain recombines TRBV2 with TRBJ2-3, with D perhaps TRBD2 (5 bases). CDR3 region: CASSPRVPDTQYF. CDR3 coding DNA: TGTGCCAGCAGTCCGAGGGTTCCAGATACGCAGTATTTT.